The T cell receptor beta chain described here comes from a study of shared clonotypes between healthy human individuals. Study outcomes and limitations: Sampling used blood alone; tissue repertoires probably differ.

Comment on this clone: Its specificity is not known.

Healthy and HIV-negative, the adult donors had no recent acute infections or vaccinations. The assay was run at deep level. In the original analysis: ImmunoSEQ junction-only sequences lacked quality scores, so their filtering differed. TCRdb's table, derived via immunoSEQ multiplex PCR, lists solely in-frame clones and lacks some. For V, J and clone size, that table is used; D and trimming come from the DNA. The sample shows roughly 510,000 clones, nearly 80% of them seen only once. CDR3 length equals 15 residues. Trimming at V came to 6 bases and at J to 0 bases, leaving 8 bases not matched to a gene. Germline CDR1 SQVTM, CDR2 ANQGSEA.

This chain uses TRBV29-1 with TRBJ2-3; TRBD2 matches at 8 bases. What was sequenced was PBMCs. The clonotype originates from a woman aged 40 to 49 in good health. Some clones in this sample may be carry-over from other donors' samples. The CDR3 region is CSVIKIAGSTDTQYF. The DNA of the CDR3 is TGCAGCGTGATAAAAATAGCGGGAAGCACAGATACGCAGTATTTT.